The clone carrying this T cell receptor (beta chain) has just a few counts. Its specificity is not known. This record comes from a study of blood T cells in healthy people across ages. A second PCR, run for about 6 to 12 cycles, used a sample-barcoded 5' primer plus a J-beta primer mix. MiXCR, applied by TCRdb to the 5' RACE reads, yields one record per CDR3 protein. Here the sample spans about 650,000 distinct CDR3 sequences, around 52% being singletons. Points from the study as a whole: The study found more naive CD4+ cells and higher diversity in long-lived than aged donors.

There are 17 residues in the CDR3. The germline V gene encodes CDR1 DFQATT and CDR2 SNEGSKA (reference sequence). Trimming removed 1 base at V and 0 bases at J, with 17 bases between. The sequence was collected from a woman older than 75 in good health. The chain links TRBV20-1 to TRBJ2-3, with D perhaps matching TRBD2 (7 bases). The specimen was blood. In DNA form, the CDR3 reads TGCAGTGCTAGAGGTGGGGGGGCGTCCGTGAGCACAGATACGCAGTATTTT. Its protein product is CSARGGGASVSTDTQYF.